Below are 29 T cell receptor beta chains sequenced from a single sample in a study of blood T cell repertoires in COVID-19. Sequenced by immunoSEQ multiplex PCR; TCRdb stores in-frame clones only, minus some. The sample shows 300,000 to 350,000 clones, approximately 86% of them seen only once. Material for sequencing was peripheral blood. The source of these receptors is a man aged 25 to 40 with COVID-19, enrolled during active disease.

This CDR3 reads CASRGQLSGANVLTF. Here the CDR3 DNA reads TGTGCCAGCAGGGGACAGCTCTCTGGGGCCAACGTCCTGACTTTC. The genes are TRBV28 and TRBJ2-6, with 7 nucleotides matching TRBD1. The CDR3 is 15 residues long. J was trimmed by 0 bases and V by 6 bases; bases with no gene match: 2. Germline CDR1 MDHEN, CDR2 SYDVKM.

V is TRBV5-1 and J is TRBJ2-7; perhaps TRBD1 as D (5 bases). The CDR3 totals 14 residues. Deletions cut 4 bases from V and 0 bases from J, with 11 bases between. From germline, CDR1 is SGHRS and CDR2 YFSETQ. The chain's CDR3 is CASSPQGGSYEQYF. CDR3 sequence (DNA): TGCGCCAGCAGCCCCCAGGGCGGCTCCTACGAGCAGTACTTC. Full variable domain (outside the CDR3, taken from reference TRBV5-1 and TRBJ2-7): KAGVTQTPRYLIKTRGQQVTLSCSPISGHRSVSWYQQTPGQGLQFLFEYFSETQRNKGNFPGRFSGRQFSNSRSEMNVSTLELGDSALYLCASSPQGGSYEQYFGPGTRLTVT.

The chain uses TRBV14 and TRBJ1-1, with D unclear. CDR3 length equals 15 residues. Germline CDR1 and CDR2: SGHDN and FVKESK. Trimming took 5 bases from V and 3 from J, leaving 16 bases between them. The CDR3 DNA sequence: TGTGCCAGCAGCGATGGGAGGGAAATGGACACTGAAGCTTTCTTT. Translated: CASSDGREMDTEAFF.

This chain's CDR3 is CASSQDRASGTYNEQFF. The DNA of the CDR3 is TGTGCCAGCAGCCAAGATCGGGCTAGCGGTACGTACAATGAGCAGTTCTTC. The gene calls are TRBV3-1 (or the pseudogene TRBV3-2) and TRBJ2-1; 7 nucleotides line up with TRBD2. This CDR3 comprises 17 residues. With 0 bases clipped from V and 4 bases from J, the junction kept 9 bases outside the gene matches. Germline V gives CDR1 LGHDT, CDR2 YNNKEL (reference sequence).

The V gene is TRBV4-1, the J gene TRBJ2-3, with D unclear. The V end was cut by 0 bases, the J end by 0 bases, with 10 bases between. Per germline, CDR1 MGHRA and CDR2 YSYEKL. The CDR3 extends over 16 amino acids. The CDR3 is CASSQDFGTSTDTQYF. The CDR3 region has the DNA TGCGCCAGCAGCCAAGATTTCGGTACTAGCACAGATACGCAGTATTTT.

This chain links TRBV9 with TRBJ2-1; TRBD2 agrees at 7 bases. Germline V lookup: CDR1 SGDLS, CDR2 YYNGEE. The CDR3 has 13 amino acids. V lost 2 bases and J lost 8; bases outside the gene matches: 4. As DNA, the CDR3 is TGTGCCAGCAGCGTTCGACTAGCACATGAGCAGTTCTTC. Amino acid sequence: CASSVRLAHEQFF. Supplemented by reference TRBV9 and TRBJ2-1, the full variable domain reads DSGVTQTPKHLITATGQRVTLRCSPRSGDLSVYWYQQSLDQGLQFLIQYYNGEERAKGNILERFSAQQFPDLHSELNLSSLELGDSALYFCASSVRLAHEQFFGPGTRLTVL.

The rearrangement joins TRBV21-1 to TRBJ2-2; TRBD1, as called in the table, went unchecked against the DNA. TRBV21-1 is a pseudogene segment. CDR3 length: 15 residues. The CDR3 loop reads CASSKVTGWTGELFF. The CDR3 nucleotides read TGTGCCAGCAGCAAAGTAACAGGGTGGACCGGGGAGCTGTTTTTT.

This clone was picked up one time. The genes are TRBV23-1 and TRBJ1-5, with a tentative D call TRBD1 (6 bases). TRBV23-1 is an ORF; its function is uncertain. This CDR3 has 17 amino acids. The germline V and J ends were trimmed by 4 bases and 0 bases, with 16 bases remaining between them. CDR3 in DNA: TGCGCCAGCAGTCCGAACGACAGGCTGGATAGCAATCAGCCCCAGCATTTT. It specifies CASSPNDRLDSNQPQHF.

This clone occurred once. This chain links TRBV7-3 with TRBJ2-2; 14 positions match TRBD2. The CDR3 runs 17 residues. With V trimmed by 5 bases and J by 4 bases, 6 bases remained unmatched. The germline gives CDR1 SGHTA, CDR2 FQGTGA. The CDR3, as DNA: TGTGCCAGCAGCCCGGGGACTAGCGGGAGAGGCACCGGGGAGCTGTTTTTT. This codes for CASSPGTSGRGTGELFF.

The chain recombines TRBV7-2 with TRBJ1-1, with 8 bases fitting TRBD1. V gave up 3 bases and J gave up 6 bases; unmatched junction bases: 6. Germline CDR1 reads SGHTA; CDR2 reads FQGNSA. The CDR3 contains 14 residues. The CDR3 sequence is CASSFGQGFPEAFF. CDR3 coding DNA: TGTGCCAGCAGCTTTGGACAGGGATTCCCTGAAGCTTTCTTT.

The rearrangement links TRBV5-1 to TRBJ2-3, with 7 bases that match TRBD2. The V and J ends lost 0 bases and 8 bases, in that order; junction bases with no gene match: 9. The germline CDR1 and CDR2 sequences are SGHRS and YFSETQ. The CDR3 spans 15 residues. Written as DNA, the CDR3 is TGCGCCAGCAGCTTGGGGGATAGCGGGCTTCCTACGCAGTATTTT. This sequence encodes CASSLGDSGLPTQYF.

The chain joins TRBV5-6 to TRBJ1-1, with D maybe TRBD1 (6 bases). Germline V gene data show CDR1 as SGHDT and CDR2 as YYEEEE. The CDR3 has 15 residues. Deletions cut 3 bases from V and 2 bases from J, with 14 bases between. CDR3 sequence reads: CASSYRLTGNTEAFF. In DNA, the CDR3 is TGTGCCAGCAGCTATCGCTTGACAGGAAACACTGAAGCTTTCTTT.

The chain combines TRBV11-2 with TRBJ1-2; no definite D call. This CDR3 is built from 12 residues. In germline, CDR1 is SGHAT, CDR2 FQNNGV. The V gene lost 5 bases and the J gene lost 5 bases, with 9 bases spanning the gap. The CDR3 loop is CASSRELYGYTF. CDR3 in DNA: TGTGCCAGCAGCCGAGAGTTATATGGCTACACCTTC. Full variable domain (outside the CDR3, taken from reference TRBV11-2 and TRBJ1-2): EAGVAQSPRYKIIEKRQSVAFWCNPISGHATLYWYQQILGQGPKLLIQFQNNGVVDDSQLPKDRFSAERLKGVDSTLKIQPAKLEDSAVYLCASSRELYGYTFGSGTRLTVV.

This CDR3 reads CASSVPGTNYGYTF. As DNA, the CDR3 is TGTGCCAGCAGTGTGCCCGGGACAAACTATGGCTACACCTTC. The chain is built from TRBV28 and TRBJ1-2, with a tentative D call TRBD1 (6 bases). Germline-derived CDR1 and CDR2 are MDHEN and SYDVKM. V shed 5 bases and J shed 2 bases, with 12 bases lying between them. The CDR3 is made up of 14 amino acids.

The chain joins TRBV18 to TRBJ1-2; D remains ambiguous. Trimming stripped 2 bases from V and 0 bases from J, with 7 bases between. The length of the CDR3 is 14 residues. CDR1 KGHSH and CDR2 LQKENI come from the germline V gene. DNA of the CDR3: TGTGCCAGCTCACCAGTTCCAGCTAACTATGGCTACACCTTC. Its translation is CASSPVPANYGYTF.

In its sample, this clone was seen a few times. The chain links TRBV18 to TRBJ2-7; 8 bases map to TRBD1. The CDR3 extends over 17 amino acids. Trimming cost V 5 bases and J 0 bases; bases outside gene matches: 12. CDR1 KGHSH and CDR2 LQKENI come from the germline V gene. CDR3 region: CASSDDMGQALSYEQYF. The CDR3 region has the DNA TGTGCCAGCTCAGATGACATGGGACAGGCTCTCTCCTACGAGCAGTACTTC. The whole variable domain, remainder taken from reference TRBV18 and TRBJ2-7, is NAGVMQNPRHLVRRRGQEARLRCSPMKGHSHVYWYRQLPEEGLKFMVYLQKENIIDESGMPKERFSAEFPKEGPSILRIQQVVRGDSAAYFCASSDDMGQALSYEQYFGPGTRLTVT.

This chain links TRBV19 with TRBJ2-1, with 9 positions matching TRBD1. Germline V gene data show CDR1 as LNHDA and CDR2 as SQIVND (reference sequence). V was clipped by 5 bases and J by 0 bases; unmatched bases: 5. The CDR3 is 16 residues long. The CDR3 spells CASSLQTGGSYNEQFF. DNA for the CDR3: TGTGCCAGTAGTCTCCAGACAGGGGGCTCCTACAATGAGCAGTTCTTC.

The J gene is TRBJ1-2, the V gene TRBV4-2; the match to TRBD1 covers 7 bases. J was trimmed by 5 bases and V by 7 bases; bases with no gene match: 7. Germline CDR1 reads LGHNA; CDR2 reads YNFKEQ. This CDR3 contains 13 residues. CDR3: CASNPGTAYGYTF. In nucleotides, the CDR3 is TGTGCCAGCAACCCCGGGACAGCTTATGGCTACACCTTC.

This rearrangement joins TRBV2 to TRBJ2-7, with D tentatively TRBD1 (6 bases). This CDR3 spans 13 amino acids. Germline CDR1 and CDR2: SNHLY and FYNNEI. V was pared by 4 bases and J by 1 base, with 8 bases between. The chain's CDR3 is CASSADSSYEQYF. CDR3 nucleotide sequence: TGTGCCAGCAGTGCGGACAGTTCCTACGAGCAGTACTTC. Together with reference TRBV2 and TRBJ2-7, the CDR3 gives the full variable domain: EPEVTQTPSHQVTQMGQEVILRCVPISNHLYFYWYRQILGQKVEFLVSFYNNEISEKSEIFDDQFSVERPDGSNFTLKIRSTKLEDSAMYFCASSADSSYEQYFGPGTRLTVT.

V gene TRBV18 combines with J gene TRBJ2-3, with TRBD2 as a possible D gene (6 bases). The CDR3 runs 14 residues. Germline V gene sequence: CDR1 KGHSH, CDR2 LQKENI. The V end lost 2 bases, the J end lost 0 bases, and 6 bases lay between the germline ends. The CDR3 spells CASSPGRSTDTQYF. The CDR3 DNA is TGTGCCAGCTCACCAGGGAGGAGCACAGATACGCAGTATTTT.

The CDR3 DNA reads as TGTGCCAGCAGCCTCACCGGAGCAGATACGCAGTATTTT. Translating gives CASSLTGADTQYF. The chain combines TRBV9 with TRBJ2-3; D ambiguous. The length of the CDR3 is 13 residues. Trimming took off 4 bases at V and 4 bases at J, with 10 bases between the two ends. The germline gives CDR1 SGDLS, CDR2 YYNGEE.

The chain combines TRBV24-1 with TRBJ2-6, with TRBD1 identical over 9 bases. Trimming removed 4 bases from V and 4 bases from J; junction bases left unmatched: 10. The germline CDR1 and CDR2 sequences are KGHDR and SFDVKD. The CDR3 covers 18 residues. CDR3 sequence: CATSDSPGTGSGANVLTF. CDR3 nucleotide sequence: TGTGCCACCAGTGACAGTCCCGGGACAGGGTCAGGGGCCAACGTCCTGACTTTC.

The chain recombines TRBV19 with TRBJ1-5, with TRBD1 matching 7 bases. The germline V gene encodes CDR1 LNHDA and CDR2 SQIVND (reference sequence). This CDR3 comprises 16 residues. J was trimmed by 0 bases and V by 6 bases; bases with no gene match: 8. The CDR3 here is CASRARDSHSNQPQHF. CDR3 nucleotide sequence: TGTGCCAGTAGGGCCCGGGACAGCCATAGCAATCAGCCCCAGCATTTT.

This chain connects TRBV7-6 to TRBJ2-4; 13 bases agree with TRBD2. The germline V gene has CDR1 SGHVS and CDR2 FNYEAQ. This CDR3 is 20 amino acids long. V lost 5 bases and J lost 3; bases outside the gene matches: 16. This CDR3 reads CASSPSYAGTSGKVKNIQYF. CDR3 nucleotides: TGTGCCAGCAGCCCAAGTTACGCAGGGACTAGCGGGAAGGTCAAAAACATTCAGTACTTC.

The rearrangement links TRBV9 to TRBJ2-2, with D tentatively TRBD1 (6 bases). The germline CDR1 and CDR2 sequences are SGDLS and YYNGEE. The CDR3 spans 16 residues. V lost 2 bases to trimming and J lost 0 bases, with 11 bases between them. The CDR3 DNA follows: TGTGCCAGCAGCGTCCAATGGACAGCGAACACCGGGGAGCTGTTTTTT. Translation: CASSVQWTANTGELFF. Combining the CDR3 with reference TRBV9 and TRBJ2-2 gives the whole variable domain DSGVTQTPKHLITATGQRVTLRCSPRSGDLSVYWYQQSLDQGLQFLIQYYNGEERAKGNILERFSAQQFPDLHSELNLSSLELGDSALYFCASSVQWTANTGELFFGEGSRLTVL.

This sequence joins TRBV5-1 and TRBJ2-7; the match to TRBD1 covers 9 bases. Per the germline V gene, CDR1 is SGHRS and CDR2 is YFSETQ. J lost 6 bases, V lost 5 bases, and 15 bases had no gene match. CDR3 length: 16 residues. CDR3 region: CASSFRIQGAGGEQYF. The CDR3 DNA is TGCGCCAGCAGTTTCCGTATACAGGGGGCTGGGGGCGAGCAGTACTTC. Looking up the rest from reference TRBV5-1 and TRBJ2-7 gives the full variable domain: KAGVTQTPRYLIKTRGQQVTLSCSPISGHRSVSWYQQTPGQGLQFLFEYFSETQRNKGNFPGRFSGRQFSNSRSEMNVSTLELGDSALYLCASSFRIQGAGGEQYFGPGTRLTVT.

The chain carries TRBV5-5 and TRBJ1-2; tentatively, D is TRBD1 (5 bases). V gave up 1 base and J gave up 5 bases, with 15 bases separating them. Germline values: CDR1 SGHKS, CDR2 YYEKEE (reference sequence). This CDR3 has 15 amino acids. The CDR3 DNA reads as TGTGCCAGCAGCTTGATCTTAGGGGCAGCTTATGGCTACACCTTC. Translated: CASSLILGAAYGYTF.

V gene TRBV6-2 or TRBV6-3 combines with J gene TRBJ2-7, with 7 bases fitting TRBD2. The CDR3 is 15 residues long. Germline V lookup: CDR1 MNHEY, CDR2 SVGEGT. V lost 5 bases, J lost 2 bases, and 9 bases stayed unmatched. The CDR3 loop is CASSQRRGRAYEQYF. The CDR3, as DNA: TGTGCCAGCAGTCAACGTAGAGGGAGGGCCTACGAGCAGTACTTC.

The CDR3 loop reads CASTLADRIINYGYTF. Written as DNA, the CDR3 is TGTGCCAGCACATTAGCGGACAGAATTATTAACTATGGCTACACCTTC. The chain joins TRBV7-9 to TRBJ1-2; maybe TRBD1 (6 bases). CDR3 size: 16 residues. Germline CDR1 SEHNR, CDR2 FQNEAQ (reference sequence). V gave up 7 bases and J gave up 1 base, with 19 bases separating them.